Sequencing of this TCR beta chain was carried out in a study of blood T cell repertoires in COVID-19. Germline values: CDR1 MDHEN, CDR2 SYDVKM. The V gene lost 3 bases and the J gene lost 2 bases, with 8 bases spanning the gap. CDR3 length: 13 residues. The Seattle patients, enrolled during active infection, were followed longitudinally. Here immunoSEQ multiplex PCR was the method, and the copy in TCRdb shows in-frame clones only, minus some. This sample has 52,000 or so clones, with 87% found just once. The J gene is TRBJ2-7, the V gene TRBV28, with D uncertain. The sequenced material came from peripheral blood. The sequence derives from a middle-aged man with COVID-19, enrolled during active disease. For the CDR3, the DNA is TGTGCCAGCAGTTTGGGCCCTGCCTACGAGCAGTACTTC. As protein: CASSLGPAYEQYF.